The 8 T cell receptor beta chains reported below all come from one sample, sequenced in a study of cytomegalovirus exposure and HLA in healthy donors. Amplification used 60 Vbeta primers and 13 Jbeta primers. Sequencing used immunoSEQ multiplex PCR; TCRdb keeps in-frame clones, though not all of them. The sample records 200,000 or so clones, 75% to 90% being singletons. Sequenced: PBMCs. The origin of the receptors is a man in his thirties or forties in good health and CMV-seronegative.

The rearrangement links TRBV5-1 to TRBJ2-7; D perhaps matches TRBD1 (6 bases). The CDR3 has 15 residues. The germline V gene has CDR1 SGHRS and CDR2 YFSETQ. V was pared by 2 bases and J by 5 bases, with 17 bases between. The CDR3 DNA follows: TGCGCCAGCAGCTTTAGGGCAGGGGCTGGCAACGAGCAGTACTTC. Its protein is CASSFRAGAGNEQYF. The full variable domain, its missing parts supplied by reference TRBV5-1 and TRBJ2-7, is KAGVTQTPRYLIKTRGQQVTLSCSPISGHRSVSWYQQTPGQGLQFLFEYFSETQRNKGNFPGRFSGRQFSNSRSEMNVSTLELGDSALYLCASSFRAGAGNEQYFGPGTRLTVT.

This clone was detected only once. The chain uses TRBV29-1 and TRBJ2-7, with TRBD2 matching over 7 bases. After removal of 5 bases from V and 2 bases from J, the junction contained 3 bases not matched to a gene. Germline lookup yields CDR1 SQVTM and CDR2 ANQGSEA. The CDR3 extends over 12 amino acids. The CDR3 sequence is CSVSGGTYEQYF. The CDR3, as DNA: TGCAGCGTTTCCGGGGGGACCTACGAGCAGTACTTC.

This chain links TRBV6-6 with TRBJ2-5, with D maybe TRBD1 (5 bases). The CDR3 consists of 14 residues. Germline CDR1 and CDR2: MNHNY and SVGAGI (reference sequence). V shed 6 bases and J shed 4 bases, with 15 bases lying between them. In nucleotides, the CDR3 is TGTGCCAGCAGGTTAGGGGATGGGGTAGAGACCCAGTACTTC. Translating gives CASRLGDGVETQYF.

V usage is TRBV19 and J usage is TRBJ2-3; 11 bases fit TRBD1. The CDR3 length is 17 residues. Germline-derived CDR1 and CDR2 are LNHDA and SQIVND (reference sequence). The ends lost 5 bases at V and 4 bases at J; junction bases unmatched: 11. CDR3 in amino acids: CASSSGLGQGDADTQYF. In DNA form, the CDR3 reads TGTGCCAGTAGTTCCGGGCTGGGACAGGGGGACGCAGATACGCAGTATTTT.

The chain has TRBV2 and TRBJ2-7; 13 positions agree with TRBD2. V trimming: 4 bases; J trimming: 2 bases; junction bases outside the gene matches: 8. The germline V gene encodes CDR1 SNHLY and CDR2 FYNNEI. The CDR3 contains 17 residues. The CDR3 DNA is TGTGCCAGCAGTGTATCAGGGACTAGCGGGAAAACCTACGAGCAGTACTTC. This encodes CASSVSGTSGKTYEQYF.

V usage is TRBV30 and J usage is TRBJ2-1, with TRBD2 identical over 10 bases. The trim removed 1 base at V and 6 bases at J, leaving 9 bases unmatched. Germline CDR1 reads GTSNPN; CDR2 reads SVGIG (reference sequence). The CDR3 is made up of 16 amino acids. CDR3 nucleotide sequence: TGTGCCTGGAGTGCCCCCGGGACTAGCGTGTCCAATGAGCAGTTCTTC. Translated: CAWSAPGTSVSNEQFF.

The rearrangement links TRBV18 to TRBJ1-5; TRBD1 aligns across 8 bases. The CDR3 consists of 15 residues. V shed 3 bases and J 1 base; nucleotides not matched to a gene: 2. The germline gives CDR1 KGHSH, CDR2 LQKENI. In nucleotides, the CDR3 is TGTGCCAGCTCACCGGACAGGGTAAGCAATCAGCCCCAGCATTTT. Translated: CASSPDRVSNQPQHF.

The chain links TRBV5-1 to TRBJ1-2; D perhaps matches TRBD1 (6 bases). Trimming stripped 4 bases from V and 5 bases from J, with 15 bases between. Looked up from germline, CDR1 is SGHRS and CDR2 is YFSETQ. CDR3 length: 14 amino acids. In DNA, the CDR3 is TGCGCCAGCAGCCTCGCCCCGCAGGGGTATGGCTACACCTTC. It specifies CASSLAPQGYGYTF.